This T cell receptor (beta chain) originates from a study of blood T cell repertoires in COVID-19. Study-wide background: Italy, Spain and the United States were the sources of the convalescent and acute COVID-19 samples. PBMCs, B-cell-depleted T cells, or T cells provided the cDNA or gDNA that made up the material.

This CDR3 comprises 17 residues. Germline V lookup: CDR1 SGHVS, CDR2 FNYEAQ. Trimming cost V 4 bases and J 4 bases, with 19 bases left between them. Profiled with immunoSEQ multiplex PCR; TCRdb holds only in-frame clones, not every one. Of approximately 210,000 clones listed, 89% are singletons. The rearrangement joins TRBV7-6 to TRBJ2-2; a weak D match, TRBD1 (5 bases). The sequenced sample consisted of peripheral blood. This clonotype was sampled from a woman aged 40 to 50 with acute or convalescent COVID-19. The CDR3 DNA is TGTGCCAGCAGCTCGACCCACGTCGAAGGGGTCACCGGGGAGCTGTTTTTT. It codes for CASSSTHVEGVTGELFF.